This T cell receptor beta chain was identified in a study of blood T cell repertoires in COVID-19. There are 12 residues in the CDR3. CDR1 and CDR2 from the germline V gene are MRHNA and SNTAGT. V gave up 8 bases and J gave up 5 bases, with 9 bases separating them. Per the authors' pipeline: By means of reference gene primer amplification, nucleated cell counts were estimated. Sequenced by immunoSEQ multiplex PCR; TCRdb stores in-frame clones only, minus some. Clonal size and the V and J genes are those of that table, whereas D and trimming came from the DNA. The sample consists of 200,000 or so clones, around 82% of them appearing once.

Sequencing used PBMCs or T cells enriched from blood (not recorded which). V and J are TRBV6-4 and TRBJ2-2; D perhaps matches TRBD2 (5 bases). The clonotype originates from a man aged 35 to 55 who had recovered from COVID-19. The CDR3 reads CASGGGTGELFF. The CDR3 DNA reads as TGTGCCAGCGGAGGAGGTACCGGGGAGCTGTTTTTT.